Following are 27 T cell receptor beta chains from one sample sequenced in a study of blood T cell repertoires in COVID-19 (TCRdb year 2020). The library was obtained by the immunoSEQ multiplex PCR assay. Drawn from immuneACCESS, this table holds only the in-frame rearrangements with V and J called that TCRdb kept. Clones are partly lost; checked studies trace under half to an unresolved V gene and leave the rest unexplained. The sample data list more than 250,000 clones, and around 86% of these were observed just once. Jointly, the top ten make up about 1.7% of the sample. Sequenced input: peripheral blood. Receptor source: a woman between 45 and 65 years old with acute or convalescent COVID-19.

This clone has more than one count but fewer than ten. The V call is TRBV5-4, the J call TRBJ2-7, with 10 bases that match TRBD2. J lost 4 bases, V lost 0 bases, and 16 bases had no gene match. The germline V gene encodes CDR1 SGHNT and CDR2 YYREEE (reference sequence). This CDR3 comprises 19 residues. Here the CDR3 reads CASSLGASGRALAYYEQYF. As DNA, the CDR3 is TGTGCCAGCAGCTTGGGGGCGAGCGGGAGGGCCCTAGCTTATTACGAGCAGTACTTC.

In its sample, this clone was seen a few times. The chain is built from TRBV7-8 and TRBJ2-2, with 8 bases identical to TRBD1. Trimming took 6 bases from V and 7 from J; bases not matched to a gene: 10. The CDR3 consists of 15 residues. Per the germline V gene, CDR1 is SGHVS and CDR2 is FQNEAQ. The CDR3 spells CASSQRRGQGGELFF. As DNA, the CDR3 is TGTGCCAGCAGTCAACGCAGGGGGCAGGGCGGGGAGCTGTTTTTT. Looking up the rest from reference TRBV7-8 and TRBJ2-2 gives the full variable domain: GAGVSQSPRYKVAKRGQDVALRCDPISGHVSLFWYQQALGQGPEFLTYFQNEAQLDKSGLPSDRFFAERPEGSVSTLKIQRTQQEDSAVYLCASSQRRGQGGELFFGEGSRLTVL.

V usage is TRBV7-2 and J usage is TRBJ2-7, with D possibly matching TRBD2 (6 bases). Germline V CDR1 and CDR2: SGHTA, FQGNSA. This CDR3 region has 15 residues. Trimming cost V 2 bases and J 3 bases, with 14 bases left between them. CDR3 in amino acids: CASSLSASAYYEQYF. In nucleotides, the CDR3 is TGTGCCAGCAGCTTAAGTGCTAGCGCCTACTACGAGCAGTACTTC.

The rearrangement links TRBV29-1 to TRBJ2-7; 8 nucleotides line up with TRBD1. CDR1 and CDR2 (germline): SQVTM, ANQGSEA. The CDR3 contains 14 residues. J lost 5 bases, V lost 7 bases, and 13 bases had no gene match. Written as DNA, the CDR3 is TGCAGCGCCCGACCGGACAGGGTGCCCAACGAGCAGTACTTC. It codes for CSARPDRVPNEQYF.

This clone has just one count. The chain is built from TRBV5-4 and TRBJ2-3; D may be TRBD2 (5 bases). This CDR3 is 12 amino acids long. The V end lost 9 bases, the J end lost 5 bases, and 13 bases lay between the germline ends. Germline lookup yields CDR1 SGHNT and CDR2 YYREEE (reference sequence). The CDR3 coding sequence is TGTGCCATCAACACTGGGAGAGATACGCAGTATTTT. It codes for CAINTGRDTQYF.

The chain has TRBV11-2 and TRBJ2-5, with D unresolved. Germline V gives CDR1 SGHAT, CDR2 FQNNGV. V lost 7 bases to trimming and J lost 5 bases, with 8 bases between them. CDR3 length: 11 amino acids. The chain's CDR3 is CASTPRETQYF. The CDR3 bases are TGTGCCAGCACCCCTCGGGAGACCCAGTACTTC.

V is TRBV4-1 and J is TRBJ1-4, with TRBD1 identical over 7 bases. Trimming took 4 bases from V and 0 from J; bases not matched to a gene: 2. CDR1 MGHRA and CDR2 YSYEKL come from the germline V gene. The CDR3 contains 15 residues. This CDR3 reads CASSRQGATNEKLFF. The CDR3 nucleotides are TGCGCCAGCAGCCGACAGGGAGCAACTAATGAAAAACTGTTTTTT.

CDR3 region: CASSVAGGDTEAFF. In DNA form, the CDR3 reads TGTGCCAGCAGTGTGGCGGGGGGGGACACTGAAGCTTTCTTT. The rearrangement joins TRBV2 to TRBJ1-1; D possibly corresponds to TRBD1 (5 bases). Germline assignment: CDR1 SNHLY and CDR2 FYNNEI. V lost 4 bases and J 3 bases, leaving 12 bases between the germline ends. The CDR3 has 14 residues.

V is TRBV9 and J is TRBJ1-2; 11 bases match TRBD1. The CDR3 totals 19 residues. The V gene end was trimmed by 0 bases and the J gene end by 8 bases; junction bases not matched to a gene: 18. The V gene's germline CDR1 is SGDLS and CDR2 YYNGEE. For the CDR3, the DNA is TGTGCCAGCAGCGTAGGGGTGCGAAAATGGACAGGGGGCGAGTGGGGCTACACCTTC. Protein product: CASSVGVRKWTGGEWGYTF.

CDR3 coding DNA: TGTGCCATCAGTGATTATGGGACATCAACCGGGGAGCTGTTTTTT. Its translation is CAISDYGTSTGELFF. The chain carries TRBV10-3 and TRBJ2-2; D is possibly TRBD1 (6 bases). Between the trimmed V and J ends, which lost 3 bases and 5 bases, there was a span of 13 bases. There are 15 residues in the CDR3. CDR1 and CDR2 from the germline V gene are ENHRY and SYGVKD.

The J gene is TRBJ2-1, the V gene TRBV24-1; 9 nucleotides align to TRBD2. V was pared by 7 bases and J by 3 bases, with 3 bases of the junction left unmatched. The CDR3 has 14 amino acids. CDR1 and CDR2 (germline): KGHDR, SFDVKD. CDR3 DNA sequence: TGTGCCACCAGGGCTAGCGGGGACTACAATGAGCAGTTCTTC. Translating gives CATRASGDYNEQFF.

This clone was seen more than once but under ten times. The V gene is TRBV5-1, the J gene TRBJ1-1; 9 bases align to TRBD1. CDR1 SGHRS and CDR2 YFSETQ come from the germline V gene. After removal of 4 bases from V and 1 base from J, the junction contained 5 bases not matched to a gene. The CDR3 is made up of 15 amino acids. The CDR3 loop is CASSTGTGWNTEAFF. Here the CDR3 DNA reads TGCGCCAGCAGCACGGGGACAGGGTGGAACACTGAAGCTTTCTTT.

The CDR3 coding sequence is TGTGCCAGCAGTTACACAGACAGGAGCCACGAGCAGTACTTC. Amino acid sequence: CASSYTDRSHEQYF. The chain carries TRBV6-2 or TRBV6-3 and TRBJ2-7; TRBD1 is a possible D gene (6 bases). Germline CDR1 reads MNHEY; CDR2 reads SVGEGT. The CDR3 consists of 14 residues. The ends were cut back, 2 bases at V and 5 bases at J, with 13 bases in the middle.

The chain couples TRBV10-3 to TRBJ1-2; D not certain. The V and J ends lost 5 bases and 8 bases respectively, with 12 bases between them. CDR3 length: 12 residues. CDR1 is ENHRY, CDR2 SYGVKD, per germline. CDR3 loop: CAISLDLEGYTF. The CDR3 nucleotides are TGTGCCATCAGTCTAGACCTTGAGGGCTACACCTTC.

The CDR3 here is CASSYWTSHDSGANVLTF. The CDR3 region has the DNA TGTGCCAGCAGTTACTGGACTAGCCATGACTCTGGGGCCAACGTCCTGACTTTC. V usage is TRBV6-2 or TRBV6-3 and J usage is TRBJ2-6, with TRBD2 matching 8 bases. The CDR3 extends over 18 amino acids. CDR1 is MNHEY, CDR2 SVGEGT, per germline. J lost 0 bases, V lost 1 base, and 5 bases had no gene match.

This rearrangement joins TRBV28 to TRBJ2-3, with 11 bases matching TRBD2. Trimming took 3 bases from V and 7 from J; bases not matched to a gene: 12. Germline V gene sequence: CDR1 MDHEN, CDR2 SYDVKM. The CDR3 spans 17 residues. CDR3 in amino acids: CASSFYSGRAEEYTQYF. The CDR3 nucleotides are TGTGCCAGCAGTTTCTATAGCGGGAGGGCCGAGGAATATACGCAGTATTTT.

The chain joins TRBV4-2 to TRBJ2-5; 8 bases match TRBD1. CDR1 and CDR2 from the germline V gene are LGHNA and YNFKEQ. The CDR3 is 16 residues long. Unmatched junction bases numbered 6, after V lost 1 base and J lost 2 bases. CDR3: CASSQGSDRGQETQYF. Here the CDR3 DNA reads TGTGCCAGCAGCCAAGGCTCCGACAGGGGACAAGAGACCCAGTACTTC.

The chain recombines TRBV7-6 with TRBJ2-7; 9 bases align to TRBD1. Germline CDR1 reads SGHVS; CDR2 reads FNYEAQ. There are 13 residues in the CDR3. The trim removed 2 bases at V and 7 bases at J, leaving 3 bases unmatched. The CDR3 DNA reads as TGTGCCAGCAGCTTACAGACAGGGGGGGAGCAGTACTTC. Amino acid sequence: CASSLQTGGEQYF. The full variable domain, in which reference TRBV7-6 and TRBJ2-7 provide the parts outside the CDR3, is GAGVSQSPRYKVTKRGQDVALRCDPISGHVSLYWYRQALGQGPEFLTYFNYEAQQDKSGLPNDRFSAERPEGSISTLTIQRTEQRDSAMYRCASSLQTGGEQYFGPGTRLTVT.

The V call is TRBV6-5, the J call TRBJ2-1; 10 nucleotides line up with TRBD2. Germline assignment: CDR1 MNHEY and CDR2 SVGAGI. With 4 bases clipped from V and 7 bases from J, the junction kept 10 bases outside the gene matches. This CDR3 is 16 amino acids long. The CDR3 nucleotides read TGTGCCAGCAGTTGGACTAGCGGAGAGACCGGGAATGAGCAGTTCTTC. It is translated as CASSWTSGETGNEQFF.

The J gene is TRBJ2-7, the V gene TRBV5-1, with 7 bases identical to TRBD1. Trimming at V came to 2 bases and at J to 1 base, leaving 3 bases not matched to a gene. CDR1 is SGHRS and CDR2 is YFSETQ in the germline V gene. The CDR3 is 14 residues long. This CDR3 is CASSLGTDSYEQYF. For the CDR3, the DNA is TGCGCCAGCAGCTTAGGGACAGATTCCTACGAGCAGTACTTC.

The chain carries TRBV5-1 and TRBJ2-7, with a possible D match to TRBD2 (5 bases). This CDR3 spans 14 amino acids. The germline CDR1 and CDR2 sequences are SGHRS and YFSETQ. Between the trimmed V and J ends, which lost 5 bases and 2 bases, there was a span of 14 bases. The CDR3 loop is CASSLQAEAYEQYF. CDR3 nucleotides: TGCGCCAGCAGTCTCCAAGCGGAGGCCTACGAGCAGTACTTC.

As for this clone: The sample contains more than one DNA sequence encoding this CDR3. V and J are TRBV28 and TRBJ2-7; 9 nucleotides agree with TRBD1. Germline V gene sequence: CDR1 MDHEN, CDR2 SYDVKM. CDR3 length: 14 amino acids. With 4 bases clipped from V and 4 bases from J, the junction kept 5 bases outside the gene matches. This chain's CDR3 is CASSSGTGLYEQYF. Written as DNA, the CDR3 is TGTGCCAGCAGTTCCGGGACAGGGTTATACGAGCAGTACTTC.

V usage is TRBV25-1 and J usage is TRBJ1-2; weak D call: TRBD1 (5 bases). The V end was cut by 4 bases, the J end by 5 bases, with 8 bases between. The CDR3 contains 12 residues. Looked up from germline, CDR1 is MGHDK and CDR2 is SYGVNS. Here the CDR3 DNA reads TGTGCCAGCAGTGGGACATCGTATGGCTACACCTTC. It codes for CASSGTSYGYTF.

The chain couples TRBV7-2 to TRBJ1-2; TRBD1 matches at 7 bases. The CDR3 is made up of 14 amino acids. V lost 4 bases to trimming and J lost 4 bases; unmatched junction nucleotides: 6. Germline loops: CDR1 SGHTA, CDR2 FQGNSA. CDR3 residues: CASSSETGIYGYTF. CDR3 nucleotide sequence: TGTGCCAGCAGCTCCGAGACAGGGATCTATGGCTACACCTTC. Looking up the rest from reference TRBV7-2 and TRBJ1-2 gives the full variable domain: GAGVSQSPSNKVTEKGKDVELRCDPISGHTALYWYRQSLGQGLEFLIYFQGNSAPDKSGLPSDRFSAERTGGSVSTLTIQRTQQEDSAVYLCASSSETGIYGYTFGSGTRLTVV.

The chain is built from TRBV29-1 and TRBJ2-2, with D maybe TRBD2 (6 bases). The germline V and J ends were trimmed by 6 bases and 0 bases, with 11 bases remaining between them. CDR1 and CDR2 from the germline V gene are SQVTM and ANQGSEA. This CDR3 is 14 amino acids long. The chain's CDR3 is CSVKTSTNTGELFF. The CDR3, as DNA: TGCAGCGTAAAGACTAGTACGAACACCGGGGAGCTGTTTTTT.

This chain links TRBV18 with TRBJ2-2; 7 bases line up with TRBD1. CDR1 is KGHSH and CDR2 is LQKENI in the germline V gene. The CDR3 is 15 residues long. The J segment lost 7 bases and the V segment lost 5 bases, leaving 10 bases of the junction unmatched. CDR3 amino acids: CASSEGQLLYGELFF. The CDR3 DNA is TGTGCCAGCTCAGAGGGACAGTTGCTCTACGGGGAGCTGTTTTTT.

The chain is built from TRBV18 and TRBJ1-3; TRBD1 matches at 7 bases. J gave up 0 bases and V 3 bases, and 5 bases lay outside the gene matches. The CDR3 loop spans 16 amino acids. Germline V gene data show CDR1 as KGHSH and CDR2 as LQKENI. DNA of the CDR3: TGTGCCAGCTCACCCGACAGGGCGATCTCTGGAAACACCATATATTTT. Residues: CASSPDRAISGNTIYF.